This T cell receptor beta chain was sequenced in a study of blood T cell repertoires in COVID-19. Study information: From the United States, Italy and Spain came samples of acute and convalescent COVID-19. Sample material is recorded as cDNA or gDNA derived from T cells, B-cell-depleted T cells, or PBMCs.

This CDR3 has 16 residues. V shed 5 bases and J 4 bases; nucleotides not matched to a gene: 9. Germline CDR1 reads MNHNY; CDR2 reads SVGAGI (reference sequence). Per the original data handling: Reference gene primers were amplified, and this amplification served to estimate nucleated cell counts. Profiled with immunoSEQ multiplex PCR; TCRdb holds only in-frame clones, not every one. V and J calls and clone size come straight from that table; D and trimming were deduced from the DNA. The sample yields 200,000 or so clones, about four fifths seen once. The source is an older woman with acute or convalescent COVID-19. The material sequenced was peripheral blood. The chain combines TRBV6-6 with TRBJ1-5, with TRBD1 identical over 9 bases. CDR3 loop: CASSTMTGGANQPQHF. As DNA, the CDR3 is TGTGCCAGCAGTACGATGACAGGGGGTGCGAATCAGCCCCAGCATTTT.